The 30 T cell receptor beta chains presented below share a single source sample, sequenced in a study of spatial heterogeneity in lung cancer. Each CDR3 protein is one row after TCRdb ran MiXCR on the 5' RACE reads. Here the sample spans 35,000 to 45,000 distinct CDR3 sequences, roughly 20% being singletons. Specified time point: blood at routine non-recurrence follow-up after resection. The source was PBMCs, collected at follow-up. Receptors originate from a female donor with early-stage non-small cell lung cancer.

The rearrangement uses TRBV30 and TRBJ1-1, with unresolved D. There are 12 residues in the CDR3. Trimming removed 1 base at V and 4 bases at J, with 7 bases between. Germline CDR1 is GTSNPN and CDR2 is SVGIG (reference sequence). The DNA for the CDR3 is TGTGCCTGGAGTGCTAGATTCACTGAAGCTTTCTTT. Encoded protein: CAWSARFTEAFF.

This chain uses TRBV6-1 with TRBJ1-5; D remains unclear. Germline values: CDR1 MNHNS, CDR2 SASEGT. This CDR3 is built from 17 residues. V was shortened by 4 bases and J by 1 base, with 17 bases between the two germline ends. The CDR3 nucleotides are TGTGCCAGCAGTGGAGAAGGGAGCTTCGGGAGCAATCAGCCCCAGCATTTT. Translation gives CASSGEGSFGSNQPQHF.

This chain uses TRBV4-1 with TRBJ2-5; 8 bases align to TRBD1. After removal of 6 bases from V and 0 bases from J, the junction contained 3 bases not matched to a gene. CDR1 is MGHRA and CDR2 is YSYEKL in the germline V gene. This CDR3 contains 14 residues. The CDR3 DNA is TGCGCCAGCAGAGGGACAGGCAACCAAGAGACCCAGTACTTC. Translating gives CASRGTGNQETQYF.

The table lists this clonotype with many counts. V is TRBV18 and J is TRBJ1-2; D uncertain. This CDR3 is built from 14 residues. The germline V gene encodes CDR1 KGHSH and CDR2 LQKENI. Trimming shortened V by 4 bases and J by 0 bases, and 9 bases separated the two germline ends. CDR3 sequence: CASSLDVANYGYTF. The CDR3 nucleotides read TGTGCCAGCTCACTAGATGTTGCTAACTATGGCTACACCTTC.

In this sample, this clonotype turned up many times. The genes are TRBV6-6 and TRBJ2-2; D tentatively reads TRBD1 or TRBD2 (5 bases each). The germline V gene encodes CDR1 MNHNY and CDR2 SVGAGI (reference sequence). This CDR3 contains 16 residues. V lost 10 bases, J lost 0 bases, and 18 bases lay in between. In DNA, the CDR3 is TGTGCCACCCCGGCCCTTGGGGGACCGAACACCGGGGAGCTGTTTTTT. This sequence encodes CATPALGGPNTGELFF.

Regarding this clonotype: A much larger clone differs by one base, so this may be a read error. The genes are TRBV7-9 and TRBJ2-5, with D perhaps matching TRBD1 or TRBD2 (5 bases each). Germline lookup yields CDR1 SEHNR and CDR2 FQNEAQ (reference sequence). This CDR3 is 12 amino acids long. In DNA form, the CDR3 reads TGTGCCAGCAGCTTTGTAGGGGAGACCCTGTACTTC. It encodes CASSFVGETLYF.

The chain employs TRBV11-2 and TRBJ1-6, with TRBD1 identical over 9 bases. Looked up from germline, CDR1 is SGHAT and CDR2 is FQNNGV. Losses at the gene ends were 5 bases for V and 7 bases for J; bases not matched to a gene: 3. The CDR3 is 14 residues long. Here the CDR3 DNA reads TGTGCCAGCAGCCACAGGGGGCACAATTCACCCCTCCACTTT. It encodes CASSHRGHNSPLHF.

The chain joins TRBV18 to TRBJ2-3; maybe TRBD2 (6 bases). The ends were cut back, 1 base at V and 3 bases at J, with 8 bases in the middle. CDR3 size: 14 residues. Germline values: CDR1 KGHSH, CDR2 LQKENI. The CDR3 loop is CASSPLGGTDTQYF. CDR3 in DNA: TGTGCCAGCTCACCACTGGGAGGAACAGATACGCAGTATTTT.

This clonotype was seen ten or more times. The chain employs TRBV12-3 or TRBV12-4 and TRBJ1-1; 7 bases fit TRBD1. Trimming cost V 5 bases and J 4 bases; bases outside gene matches: 4. This CDR3 region has 13 residues. The CDR3 spells CASSTQGGTEAFF. The CDR3 bases are TGTGCCAGCAGTACCCAGGGGGGCACTGAAGCTTTCTTT.

This clonotype has more than one count but fewer than ten. The chain carries TRBV2 and TRBJ2-5; D may correspond to TRBD1 or TRBD2 (5 bases each). CDR3 length: 13 residues. Germline-derived CDR1 and CDR2 are SNHLY and FYNNEI. V was trimmed by 8 bases and J by 1 base, leaving 11 bases between them. The CDR3 sequence is CASLGAIQETQYF. CDR3 coding DNA: TGTGCCAGCCTCGGGGCAATCCAAGAGACCCAGTACTTC.

V is TRBV6-6 and J is TRBJ2-1; perhaps TRBD2 as D (6 bases). From germline, CDR1 is MNHNY and CDR2 SVGAGI (reference sequence). The CDR3 contains 13 residues. The ends were cut back, 7 bases at V and 1 base at J, with 8 bases in the middle. CDR3 region: CASKGLSYNEQFF. As DNA, the CDR3 is TGTGCCAGCAAGGGACTGTCCTACAATGAGCAGTTCTTC.

This clonotype occurred many times. The chain combines TRBV29-1 with TRBJ2-1; TRBD1 agrees at 10 bases. The CDR3 runs to 12 residues. CDR1 SQVTM and CDR2 ANQGSEA come from the germline V gene. With 5 bases clipped from V and 10 bases from J, the junction kept 5 bases outside the gene matches. CDR3 region: CSVRQGAWEQFF. CDR3 sequence (DNA): TGCAGCGTTCGACAGGGGGCTTGGGAGCAGTTCTTC.

J is TRBJ2-7 and V is TRBV15; TRBD2 aligns across 10 bases. CDR1 is LNHNV and CDR2 is YYDKDF in the germline V gene (reference sequence). V shed 5 bases and J 0 bases; nucleotides not matched to a gene: 4. CDR3 length: 15 amino acids. The CDR3 loop is CATSPSGRISYEQYF. CDR3 coding DNA: TGTGCCACCAGCCCTAGCGGGAGAATCTCCTACGAGCAGTACTTC.

In its sample, this clonotype was seen many times. This chain links TRBV2 with TRBJ1-1; TRBD1 agrees at 8 bases. V gave up 5 bases and J gave up 7 bases; unmatched junction bases: 3. Germline-derived CDR1 and CDR2 are SNHLY and FYNNEI. The CDR3 length is 12 residues. Here the CDR3 reads CASSFTGGEAFF. DNA of the CDR3: TGTGCCAGCAGTTTTACAGGGGGTGAAGCTTTCTTT.

The V and J genes are TRBV4-1 and TRBJ1-1, with 8 bases that match TRBD1. V lost 3 bases and J lost 4; bases outside the gene matches: 7. The CDR3 runs 15 residues. Germline CDR1 reads MGHRA; CDR2 reads YSYEKL. DNA of the CDR3: TGCGCCAGCAGCCATTCCCAGGGGGCGGGCACTGAAGCTTTCTTT. Residues: CASSHSQGAGTEAFF.

The gene calls are TRBV20-1 and TRBJ1-6; TRBD1 matches 11 bases. The trim removed 1 base at V and 6 bases at J, leaving 5 bases unmatched. From germline, CDR1 is DFQATT and CDR2 SNEGSKA (reference sequence). There are 16 residues in the CDR3. The CDR3 nucleotides are TGCAGTGCTAGAGCCCGGGACAGGGGGTTTAATTCACCCCTCCACTTT. It codes for CSARARDRGFNSPLHF.

The chain combines TRBV6-6 with TRBJ2-7, with D unresolved. Germline lookup yields CDR1 MNHNY and CDR2 SVGAGI (reference sequence). V was clipped by 4 bases and J by 3 bases, with 7 bases between them. The CDR3 spans 12 residues. CDR3 loop: CASSSTGYEQYF. The CDR3 DNA is TGTGCCAGCAGTTCTACGGGCTACGAGCAGTACTTC.

The chain uses TRBV20-1 and TRBJ2-1; unclear D gene. From germline, CDR1 is DFQATT and CDR2 SNEGSKA (reference sequence). The CDR3 has 12 residues. Trimming removed 3 bases at V and 2 bases at J, with 5 bases between. The CDR3 loop reads CSASRTYNEQFF. DNA of the CDR3: TGCAGTGCTAGCCGCACCTACAATGAGCAGTTCTTC.

This clonotype was seen repeatedly, ten times or more. This sequence joins TRBV29-1 and TRBJ1-2; D gene unclear. The length of the CDR3 is 11 residues. CDR1 and CDR2 from the germline V gene are SQVTM and ANQGSEA. Trimming cost V 2 bases and J 5 bases, with 6 bases left between them. The CDR3 region is CSVEQYYGYTF. CDR3 nucleotide sequence: TGCAGCGTTGAACAGTATTATGGCTACACCTTC.

This clonotype was seen many times. The chain has TRBV12-3 or TRBV12-4 and TRBJ2-5; a weak D match, TRBD1 (6 bases). Trimming took off 6 bases at V and 7 bases at J, with 15 bases between the two ends. CDR3 size: 13 residues. Here the CDR3 DNA reads TGTGCCAGCAGGGACAGTACCTCCGGGACCCAGTACTTC. It is translated as CASRDSTSGTQYF.

This clonotype was counted a few times. The rearrangement links TRBV6-6 to TRBJ2-2, with TRBD1 as a possible D gene (6 bases). CDR3 length: 15 residues. The V gene lost 6 bases and the J gene lost 4 bases, with 15 bases spanning the gap. CDR1 MNHNY and CDR2 SVGAGI come from the germline V gene (reference sequence). CDR3: CASRPGVDGTGELFF. Here the CDR3 DNA reads TGTGCCAGCAGGCCAGGGGTGGATGGCACCGGGGAGCTGTTTTTT.

This clonotype has a handful of counts. The chain employs TRBV2 and TRBJ2-1; no firm D call. Trimming removed 7 bases from V and 7 bases from J, with 5 bases in between. Germline V lookup: CDR1 SNHLY, CDR2 FYNNEI. This CDR3 is 10 amino acids long. CDR3 region: CASNQNEQFF. DNA for the CDR3: TGTGCCAGCAACCAAAATGAGCAGTTCTTC. Drawing the rest from reference TRBV2 and TRBJ2-1, the complete variable domain is EPEVTQTPSHQVTQMGQEVILRCVPISNHLYFYWYRQILGQKVEFLVSFYNNEISEKSEIFDDQFSVERPDGSNFTLKIRSTKLEDSAMYFCASNQNEQFFGPGTRLTVL.

The chain links TRBV20-1 to TRBJ1-4; D might be TRBD1 (5 bases). This CDR3 has 14 amino acids. The germline gives CDR1 DFQATT, CDR2 SNEGSKA (reference sequence). The V gene lost 5 bases and the J gene lost 10 bases, with 20 bases spanning the gap. CDR3 loop: CSAGAGSEDGKLFF. The CDR3 DNA reads as TGCAGTGCTGGGGCCGGGAGCGAAGACGGAAAACTGTTTTTT.

About this clonotype itself: A much larger clone differs from this one at a single base, so this may be a read error. The V call is TRBV7-2, the J call TRBJ1-4; the match to TRBD1 covers 8 bases. This CDR3 contains 15 residues. Germline values: CDR1 SGHTA, CDR2 FQGNSA. The CDR3 is CACSPYRGANEKLFF. For the CDR3, the DNA is TGTGCCTGCAGCCCCTACAGGGGGGCTAATGAAAAACTGTTTTTT.

This clonotype was picked up many times. The chain joins TRBV29-1 to TRBJ2-5; 8 positions match TRBD2. From germline, CDR1 is SQVTM and CDR2 ANQGSEA. There are 11 residues in the CDR3. CDR3 loop: CCSGNQETQYF. The DNA for the CDR3 is TGCTGTAGCGGGAACCAAGAGACCCAGTACTTC.

This clonotype was observed at least ten times. The V call is TRBV3-1, the J call TRBJ2-1, with 9 bases that match TRBD2. V dropped 3 bases and J dropped 3; count of bases not matched to a gene: 12. CDR3 length: 18 residues. Germline V gives CDR1 LGHDT, CDR2 YNNKEL (reference sequence). The CDR3 sequence is CASSHSSGKGQDYNEQFF. The CDR3 DNA is TGTGCCAGCAGCCACTCTAGCGGGAAGGGACAAGACTACAATGAGCAGTTCTTC.

The genes are TRBV6-5 and TRBJ2-2; D possibly corresponds to TRBD1 (6 bases). Looked up from germline, CDR1 is MNHEY and CDR2 is SVGAGI. Trimming took off 4 bases at V and 2 bases at J, with 14 bases between the two ends. The CDR3 covers 16 residues. Written as DNA, the CDR3 is TGTGCCAGCAGTTCTCCGACAGGTGCAAACACCGGGGAGCTGTTTTTT. Encoded protein: CASSSPTGANTGELFF.

CDR3 DNA: TGCGCCAGCAGCTTGGTGCCATCGCGCGGGACCCAGTACTTC. Its protein product is CASSLVPSRGTQYF. The V call is TRBV5-1, the J call TRBJ2-5, with D hard to call. Germline assignment: CDR1 SGHRS and CDR2 YFSETQ. CDR3 size: 14 residues. The V end lost 0 bases, the J end lost 7 bases, and 13 bases lay between the germline ends.

A few counts support this clonotype. This chain joins TRBV7-8 and TRBJ2-4; D gene uncertain. The CDR3 is made up of 14 amino acids. Germline CDR1 SGHVS, CDR2 FQNEAQ. V lost 3 bases and J 5 bases, leaving 11 bases between the germline ends. CDR3 DNA sequence: TGTGCCAGCAGCTTGGGGTTGAAGGAAAACATTCAGTACTTC. Translating gives CASSLGLKENIQYF.

The rearrangement uses TRBV5-1 and TRBJ2-3, with 9 bases lining up with TRBD2. The CDR3 is made up of 14 amino acids. Germline V gene data show CDR1 as SGHRS and CDR2 as YFSETQ. V lost 0 bases, J lost 5 bases, and 1 base stayed unmatched. The CDR3 DNA sequence: TGCGCCAGCAGCTTGGAAGCGGGGGGAGATACGCAGTATTTT. It specifies CASSLEAGGDTQYF.